Given below is one T cell receptor (beta chain) in context. Libraries were prepared by immunoSEQ multiplex PCR; TCRdb keeps only in-frame clonotypes and omits some of them. The sample includes 200,000 to 250,000 clones, about 88% of them seen just once. The data belong to a study of blood T cell repertoires in COVID-19. Study in general: The cDNA or gDNA used as material had been derived from T cells, B-cell-depleted T cells, or PBMCs.

There are 13 residues in the CDR3. V lost 11 bases and J 2 bases, leaving 12 bases between the germline ends. CDR1 and CDR2 from the germline V gene are MDHEN and SYDVKM. What was sequenced was peripheral blood. This receptor was taken from a man in his forties or fifties with active or convalescent COVID-19. The gene calls are TRBV28 and TRBJ1-4; tentative D call: TRBD1 (6 bases). The CDR3 DNA is TGTGCCGTCAGACAGGCCACTAATGAAAAACTGTTTTTT. It encodes CAVRQATNEKLFF. The whole variable domain, remainder taken from reference TRBV28 and TRBJ1-4, is DVKVTQSSRYLVKRTGEKVFLECVQDMDHENMFWYRQDPGLGLRLIYFSYDVKMKEKGDIPEGYSVSREKKERFSLILESASTNQTSMYLCAVRQATNEKLFFGSGTQLSVL.